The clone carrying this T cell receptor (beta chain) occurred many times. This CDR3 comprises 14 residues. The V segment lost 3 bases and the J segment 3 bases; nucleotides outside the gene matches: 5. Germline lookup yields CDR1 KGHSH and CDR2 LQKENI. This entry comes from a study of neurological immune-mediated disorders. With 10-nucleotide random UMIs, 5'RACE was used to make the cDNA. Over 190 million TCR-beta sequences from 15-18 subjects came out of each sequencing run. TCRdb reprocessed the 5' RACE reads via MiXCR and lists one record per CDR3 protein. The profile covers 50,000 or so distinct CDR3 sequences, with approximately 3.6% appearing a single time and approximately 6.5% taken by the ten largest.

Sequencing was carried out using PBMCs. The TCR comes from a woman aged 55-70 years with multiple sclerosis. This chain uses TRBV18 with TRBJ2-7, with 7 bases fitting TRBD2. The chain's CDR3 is CASSPPPGGYEQYF. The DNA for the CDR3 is TGTGCCAGCTCACCCCCTCCGGGGGGCTACGAGCAGTACTTC.